This TCR beta chain was sequenced in a study of blood T cell repertoires in COVID-19. Study-wide context: Acute and convalescent COVID-19 samples came from the United States, Italy and Spain. The cDNA or gDNA used as material had been derived from T cells, B-cell-depleted T cells, or PBMCs.

This clone was seen once. In the authors' methods: Amplification from reference gene primers served as the basis for estimated nucleated cell counts. Libraries were prepared by immunoSEQ multiplex PCR; TCRdb keeps only in-frame clonotypes and omits some of them. The V and J calls and clone size were taken over from that table, and D and trimming were inferred from the DNA. The table shows about 120,000 clones, with approximately 80% occurring only once. This CDR3 is 14 amino acids long. Losses at the gene ends were 7 bases for V and 1 base for J; bases not matched to a gene: 3. Germline values: CDR1 MDHEN, CDR2 SYDVKM.

The clonotype comes from a man between 65 and 85 years old with acute or convalescent COVID-19. The source material was peripheral blood. This chain uses TRBV28 with TRBJ1-5; 8 bases fit TRBD1. CDR3 amino acids: CASNAGGSNQPQHF. CDR3 in DNA: TGTGCCAGCAACGCAGGGGGCAGCAATCAGCCCCAGCATTTT.